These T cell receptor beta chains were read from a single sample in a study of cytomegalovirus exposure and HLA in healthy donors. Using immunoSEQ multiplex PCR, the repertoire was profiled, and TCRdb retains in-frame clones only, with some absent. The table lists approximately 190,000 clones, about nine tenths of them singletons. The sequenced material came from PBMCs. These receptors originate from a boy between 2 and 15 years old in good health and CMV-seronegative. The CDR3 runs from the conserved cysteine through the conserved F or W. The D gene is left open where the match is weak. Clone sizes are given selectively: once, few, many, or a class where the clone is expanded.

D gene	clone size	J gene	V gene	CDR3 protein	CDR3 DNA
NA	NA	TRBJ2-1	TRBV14	CASSLPLQGPEQFF	TGTGCCAGCAGCCTCCCTTTACAGGGTCCTGAGCAGTTCTTC
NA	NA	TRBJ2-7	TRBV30	CAWNRATYEQYF	TGTGCCTGGAACAGGGCGACCTACGAGCAGTACTTC
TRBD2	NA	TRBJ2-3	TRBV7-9	CSSSLLAGMTDTQYF	TGTTCCAGCAGCTTACTAGCGGGGATGACAGATACGCAGTATTTT
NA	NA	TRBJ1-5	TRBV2	CASSVGGTQPQHF	TGTGCCAGCAGTGTCGGCGGGACTCAGCCCCAGCATTTT
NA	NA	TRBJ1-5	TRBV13	CASSASSRRNQPQHF	TGTGCCAGCAGCGCCTCGTCCAGGCGCAATCAGCCCCAGCATTTT
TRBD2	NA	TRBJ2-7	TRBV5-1	CASNLGTSGRGEQYF	TGCGCCAGCAACTTGGGGACTAGCGGGAGGGGTGAGCAGTACTTC
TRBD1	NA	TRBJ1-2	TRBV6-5	CASRRQGAVGYTF	TGTGCCAGCAGGCGACAGGGGGCAGTAGGCTACACCTTC
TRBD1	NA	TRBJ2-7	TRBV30	CAWSVPGTVRSYEQYF	TGTGCCTGGAGTGTTCCAGGGACAGTAAGGTCCTACGAGCAGTACTTC
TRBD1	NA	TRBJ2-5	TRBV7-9	CSSSVFRAGTGKLEETQYF	TGTTCCAGCAGCGTTTTTAGGGCCGGGACAGGGAAGCTGGAAGAGACCCAGTACTTC
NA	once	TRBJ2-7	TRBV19	CASSLRLTRDEQYF	TGTGCCAGTAGTCTAAGACTAACCCGGGACGAGCAGTACTTC
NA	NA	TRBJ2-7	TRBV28	CASSRGSVEHEQYF	TGTGCCAGCAGTCGGGGTTCGGTTGAGCACGAGCAGTACTTC
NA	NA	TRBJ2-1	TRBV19	CASSLTGTGVSNEQFF	TGTGCCAGTAGTTTGACAGGGACTGGCGTAAGTAATGAGCAGTTCTTC
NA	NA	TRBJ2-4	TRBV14	CASSQAMGLAKNIQYF	TGTGCCAGCAGCCAAGCCATGGGCTTAGCCAAAAACATTCAGTACTTC
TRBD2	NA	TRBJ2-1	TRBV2	CASTAGGPVSQFF	TGTGCCAGCACGGCGGGAGGGCCGGTCTCGCAGTTCTTC
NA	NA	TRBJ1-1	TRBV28	CASSLGQMNTEAFF	TGTGCCAGCAGTTTAGGCCAGATGAACACTGAAGCTTTCTTT
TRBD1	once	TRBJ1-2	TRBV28	CAIGTGYGYTF	TGTGCCATCGGGACAGGCTATGGCTACACCTTC
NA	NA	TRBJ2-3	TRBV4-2	CASSQDSAGYTDTQYF	TGTGCCAGCAGCCAAGATTCGGCGGGATACACAGATACGCAGTATTTT
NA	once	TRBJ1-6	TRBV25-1	CASSPEERAQSPLHF	TGTGCCAGCTCCCCGGAGGAGCGGGCCCAGTCACCCCTCCACTTT
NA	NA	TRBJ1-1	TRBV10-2	CASSGGGTYTEAFF	TGCGCCAGCAGTGGGGGGGGTACCTACACTGAAGCTTTCTTT
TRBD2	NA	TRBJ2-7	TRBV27	CASSSGLAYEQYF	TGTGCCAGCAGTTCCGGACTAGCCTACGAGCAGTACTTC
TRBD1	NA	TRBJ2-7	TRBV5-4	CASSGGQGAGEYYEQYF	TGTGCCAGCAGCGGGGGACAGGGGGCTGGAGAATACTACGAGCAGTACTTC
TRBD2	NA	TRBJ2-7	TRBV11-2	CASSPRTSGSEQYF	TGTGCCAGCAGCCCGAGGACTAGCGGGAGCGAGCAGTACTTC
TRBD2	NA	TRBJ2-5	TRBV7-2	CASSHPRTSVQTQYF	TGTGCCAGCAGCCACCCTCGGACTAGTGTACAGACCCAGTACTTC
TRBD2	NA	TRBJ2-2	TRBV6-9	CATPRGLAGGNTGELFF	TGTGCCACCCCGAGGGGGCTAGCGGGGGGGAACACCGGGGAGCTGTTTTTT
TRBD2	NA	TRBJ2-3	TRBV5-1	CASSLGTSRNSDTQYF	TGCGCCAGCAGCTTGGGGACTAGCAGGAATTCAGATACGCAGTATTTT
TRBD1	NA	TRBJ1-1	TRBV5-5	CASSATGGNTEAFF	TGTGCCAGCAGCGCGACAGGGGGGAACACTGAAGCTTTCTTT
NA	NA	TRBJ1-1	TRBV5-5	CASSLVGVVNTEAFF	TGTGCCAGCAGCTTGGTCGGGGTGGTGAACACTGAAGCTTTCTTT
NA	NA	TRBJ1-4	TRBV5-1	CASCRRGLRNEKLFF	TGCGCCAGCTGTAGGAGAGGACTCCGAAATGAAAAACTGTTTTTT
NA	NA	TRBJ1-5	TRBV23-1	CASSQASSTRFYSNQPQHF	TGCGCCAGCAGTCAAGCCTCTTCCACTCGGTTTTATAGCAATCAGCCCCAGCATTTT
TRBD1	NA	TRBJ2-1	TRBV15	CATSRGTGGLSSYNEQFF	TGTGCCACCAGCAGGGGGACAGGGGGCTTGAGCTCCTACAATGAGCAGTTCTTC
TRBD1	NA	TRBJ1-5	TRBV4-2	CASSQGTGADSQPQHF	TGTGCCAGCAGCCAAGGGACAGGAGCCGACAGTCAGCCCCAGCATTTT
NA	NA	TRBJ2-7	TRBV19	CASSGGRLSPYEQYF	TGTGCCAGCAGCGGTGGCAGGCTCTCCCCCTACGAGCAGTACTTC
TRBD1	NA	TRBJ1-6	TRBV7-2	CASSFRQGNSPLHF	TGTGCCAGCAGCTTCAGACAGGGTAATTCACCCCTCCACTTT
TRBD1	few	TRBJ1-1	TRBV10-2	CAVRDSANTEAFF	TGCGCCGTAAGGGACAGCGCGAACACTGAAGCTTTCTTT
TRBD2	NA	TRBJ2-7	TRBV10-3	CAISESSAGVSYEQYF	TGTGCCATCAGTGAGTCAAGCGCGGGAGTCTCCTACGAGCAGTACTTC
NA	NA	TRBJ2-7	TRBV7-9	CASSLVLDSYEQYF	TGTGCCAGCAGCTTAGTCTTAGACTCCTACGAGCAGTACTTC
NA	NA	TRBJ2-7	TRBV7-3	CASSLEGGSSYEQYF	TGTGCCAGCAGCTTAGAGGGAGGAAGCTCCTACGAGCAGTACTTC
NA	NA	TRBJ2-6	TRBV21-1	CASSKAGRQGAGANVLTF	TGTGCCAGCAGCAAAGCGGGTCGACAGGGGGCTGGGGCCAACGTCCTGACTTTC
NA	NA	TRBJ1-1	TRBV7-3	CASNSGGNTEAFF	TGTGCCAGCAATTCGGGGGGGAACACTGAAGCTTTCTTT
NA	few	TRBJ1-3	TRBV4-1	CASSPTGNSGNTIYF	TGCGCCAGCAGCCCCACAGGTAACTCTGGAAACACCATATATTTT
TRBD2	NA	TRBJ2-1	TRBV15	CATALGTSGDNEQFF	TGTGCCACCGCCCTAGGGACTAGCGGGGACAATGAGCAGTTCTTC
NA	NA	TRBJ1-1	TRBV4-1	CASSQEAGTEAFF	TGCGCCAGCAGCCAAGAGGCGGGCACTGAAGCTTTCTTT
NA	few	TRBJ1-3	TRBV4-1	CASTPRNGEDGNTIYF	TGCGCCAGCACCCCTCGGAACGGGGAGGACGGAAACACCATATATTTT
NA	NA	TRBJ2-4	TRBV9	CASSAADETGPLAKNIQYF	TGTGCCAGCAGCGCGGCGGACGAAACAGGGCCCTTAGCCAAAAACATTCAGTACTTC
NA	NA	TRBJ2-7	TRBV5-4	CASSFSIGGNEQYF	TGTGCCAGCAGCTTTAGTATAGGGGGAAACGAGCAGTACTTC
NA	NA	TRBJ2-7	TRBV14	CASSQGQGPTYEQYF	TGTGCCAGCAGCCAAGGTCAGGGCCCCACCTACGAGCAGTACTTC
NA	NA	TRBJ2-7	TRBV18	CASSPLGGYEQYF	TGTGCCAGCTCACCATTAGGAGGCTACGAGCAGTACTTC
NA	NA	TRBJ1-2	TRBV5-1	CASSLAAGDNYGYTF	TGCGCCAGCAGCTTGGCGGCAGGGGATAACTATGGCTACACCTTC
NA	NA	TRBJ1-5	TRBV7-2	CASSLTLTPGPWGNQPQHF	TGTGCCAGCAGCCTGACCCTTACCCCGGGTCCCTGGGGCAATCAGCCCCAGCATTTT
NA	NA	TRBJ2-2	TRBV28	CASSPTPGTGELFF	TGTGCCAGCAGTCCGACACCCGGCACCGGGGAGCTGTTTTTT
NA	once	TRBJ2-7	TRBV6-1	CASRPRTPQSREQYF	TGTGCCAGCAGACCCAGGACTCCCCAGAGTCGGGAGCAGTACTTC
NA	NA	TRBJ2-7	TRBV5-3	CARNAGPIYEQYF	TGTGCCAGAAATGCGGGACCCATCTACGAGCAGTACTTC
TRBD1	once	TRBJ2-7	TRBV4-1	CASSQPGQGVYEQYF	TGCGCCAGCAGCCAGCCGGGACAGGGGGTTTACGAGCAGTACTTC
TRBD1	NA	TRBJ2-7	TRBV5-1	CASRAGTGVGHEQYF	TGCGCCAGCAGAGCCGGGACAGGGGTGGGCCACGAGCAGTACTTC
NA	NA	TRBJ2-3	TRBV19	CASSIGGTDTQYF	TGTGCCAGTAGTATTGGGGGGACAGATACGCAGTATTTT
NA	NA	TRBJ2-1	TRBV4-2	CASSQVGARTNEQFF	TGTGCCAGCAGCCAAGTTGGGGCTAGGACAAATGAGCAGTTCTTC
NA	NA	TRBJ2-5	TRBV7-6	CASCPRVTETQYF	TGTGCCAGCTGCCCCAGGGTAACAGAGACCCAGTACTTC
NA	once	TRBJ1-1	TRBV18	CASSPPGVSADTEAFF	TGTGCCAGCTCACCACCAGGGGTCTCCGCGGACACTGAAGCTTTCTTT